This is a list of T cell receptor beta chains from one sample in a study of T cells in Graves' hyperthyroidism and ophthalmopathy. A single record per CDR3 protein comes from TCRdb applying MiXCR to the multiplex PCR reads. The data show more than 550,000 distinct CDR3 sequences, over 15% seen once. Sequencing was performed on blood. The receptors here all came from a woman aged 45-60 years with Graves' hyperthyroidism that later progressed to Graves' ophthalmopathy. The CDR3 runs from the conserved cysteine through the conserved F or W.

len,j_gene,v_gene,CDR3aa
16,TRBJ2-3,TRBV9,CASSVNSGGAEGTQYF
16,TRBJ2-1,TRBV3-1,CASTTTKRGGNNEQFF
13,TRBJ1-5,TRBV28,CASKGGSNQPQHF
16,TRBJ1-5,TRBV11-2,CASSFSPGLGDQPQHF
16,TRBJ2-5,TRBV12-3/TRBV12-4,CASSLILAGTQETQYF
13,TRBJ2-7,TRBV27,CASSLIGDYEQYF
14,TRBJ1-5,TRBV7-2,CASSIDGSNQPQHF
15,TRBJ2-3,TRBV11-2,CASSLMGGGTDTQYF
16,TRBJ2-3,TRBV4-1,CASSQARSSSTDTQYF
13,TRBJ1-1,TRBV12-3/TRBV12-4,CASSVLRNTEAFF
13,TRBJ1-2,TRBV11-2,CASSRQANYGYTF
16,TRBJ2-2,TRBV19,CASSIVPGASPGELFF
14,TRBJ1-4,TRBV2,CASSEAGKNEKLFF
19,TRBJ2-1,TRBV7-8,CASSPSRGAKISSYNEQFF
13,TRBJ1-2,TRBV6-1,CASSQDGYYGYTF
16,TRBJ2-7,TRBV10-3,CAITESPSSGNYEQYF
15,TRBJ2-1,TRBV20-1,CSARDLFVGRNEQFF
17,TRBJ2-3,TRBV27,CASSLNRGLTETDTQYF
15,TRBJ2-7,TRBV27,CASSRFGQVGYEQYF
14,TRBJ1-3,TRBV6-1,CASRRQGGGNTIYF
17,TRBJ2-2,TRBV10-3,CAISGSFRTANTGELFF
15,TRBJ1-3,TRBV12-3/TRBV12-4,CASRGTGASGNTIYF